Listed here are 12 T cell receptor beta chains from one sample, sequenced in a study of cytomegalovirus exposure and HLA in healthy donors (dated by TCRdb to the late 2010s). Libraries were prepared through the immunoSEQ multiplex PCR assay. For the multiplex PCR, a mixture combining 60 forward primers for TCR Vbeta segments and 13 reverse primers for TCR Jbeta segments was used. TCRdb mirrors the immuneACCESS table, restricted to in-frame sequences. Some clones are absent from its copies; in checked studies, under half trace to an unresolved V gene, and the reason for the others is unknown. This sample comprises 150,000 to 200,000 clones, around four fifths of them detected only once. The ten largest clones capture approximately 1.1% of the sample. The material sequenced was PBMCs. Source of these receptors: a woman aged 35 to 49 in good health and CMV-seronegative.

The CDR3 sequence is CASSPKAGTSPHEQFF. The CDR3 nucleotides read TGTGCCAGCAGCCCCAAGGCTGGGACTAGCCCTCATGAGCAGTTCTTC. The J gene is TRBJ2-1, the V gene TRBV7-8; 9 bases are a match to TRBD2. The V and J ends lost 5 bases and 8 bases, in that order; junction bases with no gene match: 13. CDR3 size: 16 residues. CDR1 SGHVS and CDR2 FQNEAQ come from the germline V gene.

The chain combines TRBV10-3 with TRBJ2-7; 7 bases line up with TRBD2. With V trimmed by 11 bases and J by 4 bases, 8 bases remained unmatched. The CDR3 runs to 12 residues. Germline V lookup: CDR1 ENHRY, CDR2 SYGVKD. The CDR3 here is CAAGSSGYEQYV. The CDR3 nucleotides read TGTGCCGCCGGGTCTAGCGGATACGAGCAGTACGTC.

This rearrangement joins TRBV6-5 to TRBJ2-1; 8 bases are shared with TRBD2. The CDR3 sequence is 15 residues long. The V and J ends lost 6 bases and 5 bases, in that order; junction bases with no gene match: 9. Germline loops: CDR1 MNHEY, CDR2 SVGAGI. The CDR3 sequence: CASRSGTSYNNEQFF. CDR3 sequence (DNA): TGTGCCAGCAGGTCCGGGACTAGTTATAACAATGAGCAGTTCTTC.

The rearrangement joins TRBV18 to TRBJ1-2; TRBD1 might be the D (5 bases). Germline CDR1 and CDR2: KGHSH and LQKENI. CDR3 length: 15 amino acids. V was cut by 5 bases and J by 0 bases, with 13 bases left in between. CDR3 region: CASSTTGPPNYGYTF. CDR3 coding DNA: TGTGCCAGCTCAACAACAGGACCTCCTAACTATGGCTACACCTTC.

The J gene is TRBJ2-7, the V gene TRBV6-5; 8 bases are shared with TRBD2. Trimming removed 8 bases from V and 7 bases from J; junction bases left unmatched: 1. There are 10 residues in the CDR3. Germline values: CDR1 MNHEY, CDR2 SVGAGI. The DNA of the CDR3 is TGTGCCAGCCGGGGGGGGGAGCAGTACGTC. The encoded protein is CASRGGEQYV.

This rearrangement joins TRBV4-3 to TRBJ2-1, with 9 bases identical to TRBD2. The V and J ends lost 2 bases and 2 bases, in that order; junction bases with no gene match: 4. The CDR3 runs 16 residues. CDR1 LGHNA and CDR2 YSLEER come from the germline V gene. The CDR3 nucleotides read TGCGCCAGCAGCCAAAGAGCTAGCGGGACCTACAATGAGCAGTTCTTC. Amino acid sequence: CASSQRASGTYNEQFF.

The chain recombines TRBV9 with TRBJ2-1, with TRBD2 identical over 12 bases. The CDR3 extends over 16 amino acids. Germline V gene data show CDR1 as SGDLS and CDR2 as YYNGEE. With V trimmed by 2 bases and J by 3 bases, 3 bases remained unmatched. This CDR3 reads CASSVRTSGDYNEQFF. The CDR3, as DNA: TGTGCCAGCAGCGTCCGGACTAGCGGGGACTACAATGAGCAGTTCTTC.

The V call is TRBV10-3, the J call TRBJ1-3; D is uncertain. The CDR3 length is 15 residues. V lost 5 bases and J 0 bases, leaving 11 bases between the germline ends. CDR1 and CDR2 from the germline V gene are ENHRY and SYGVKD. The CDR3 region is CAISPGVYSGNTIYF. DNA of the CDR3: TGTGCCATCAGTCCCGGAGTATACTCTGGAAACACCATATATTTT.

This clone was counted only a few times. The rearrangement joins TRBV19 to TRBJ1-5, with D possibly matching TRBD1 (6 bases). The CDR3 runs 17 residues. Trimming shortened V by 4 bases and J by 9 bases, and 25 bases separated the two germline ends. The germline CDR1 and CDR2 sequences are LNHDA and SQIVND (reference sequence). DNA for the CDR3: TGTGCCAGTAGTAAAGGGCGGGCAGGGGATCTAATCATGCCCCAGCATTTT. Protein sequence: CASSKGRAGDLIMPQHF.

The chain joins TRBV2 to TRBJ2-6; TRBD1 might be the D (6 bases). The CDR3 contains 16 residues. The V gene lost 8 bases and the J gene lost 1 base, with 15 bases spanning the gap. Germline V gene data show CDR1 as SNHLY and CDR2 as FYNNEI. CDR3 DNA sequence: TGTGCCAGCGGGACATTCAGGGGTTCTGGGGCCAACGTCCTGACTTTC. Translated, it gives CASGTFRGSGANVLTF.

This clone was found a few times. J is TRBJ1-1 and V is TRBV5-1, with D unresolved. In germline, CDR1 is SGHRS, CDR2 YFSETQ. This CDR3 has 13 residues. Trimming removed 4 bases at V and 5 bases at J, with 12 bases between. The CDR3 region has the DNA TGCGCCAGCAGCCCCCTCGCAGAAACTGAAGCTTTCTTT. This gives the protein CASSPLAETEAFF.

This sequence joins TRBV7-9 and TRBJ1-6; 9 bases align to TRBD1. Germline CDR1 is SEHNR and CDR2 is FQNEAQ (reference sequence). The CDR3 runs 16 residues. With 1 base clipped from V and 7 bases from J, the junction kept 5 bases outside the gene matches. The DNA for the CDR3 is TGTGCCAGCAGCTTAGGAATTGGACAGGGGAATTCACCCCTCCACTTT. It specifies CASSLGIGQGNSPLHF.